Below, 12 T cell receptor beta chains from the same sample are listed, as sequenced in a study of blood T cell repertoires in COVID-19. The protocol was immunoSEQ multiplex PCR, while the TCRdb copy is restricted to in-frame clones and leaves out a portion. This table has 90,000 or so clones, 91% appearing once. The specimen sequenced was peripheral blood. The receptors stem from a human donor with active COVID-19. The donor label of this sample is uncertain.

The J gene is TRBJ1-2, the V gene TRBV19; D gene unclear. Per the germline V gene, CDR1 is LNHDA and CDR2 is SQIVND (reference sequence). V lost 5 bases to trimming and J lost 4 bases, with 5 bases between them. The CDR3 sequence is 11 residues long. The CDR3 bases are TGTGCCAGTAGTTATAGCTATGGCTACACCTTC. Translating it yields CASSYSYGYTF.

This rearrangement joins TRBV7-2 to TRBJ2-2, with 8 bases lining up with TRBD1. CDR3 size: 14 residues. V gave up 3 bases and J gave up 6 bases; unmatched junction bases: 3. Germline V gives CDR1 SGHTA, CDR2 FQGNSA. CDR3 residues: CASSFGQGAGELFF. CDR3 coding DNA: TGTGCCAGCAGCTTCGGACAGGGCGCCGGGGAGCTGTTTTTT.

V and J are TRBV29-1 and TRBJ2-3, with D maybe TRBD1 (6 bases). V lost 0 bases to trimming and J lost 5 bases, with 15 bases between them. CDR1 SQVTM and CDR2 ANQGSEA come from the germline V gene. The CDR3 has 15 residues. CDR3: CSVEEWGQGLDTQYF. The CDR3, as DNA: TGCAGCGTTGAAGAGTGGGGGCAGGGCCTAGATACGCAGTATTTT.

In its sample, this clone was seen once. The chain has TRBV6-1 and TRBJ2-4, with TRBD1 identical over 9 bases. V shed 6 bases and J 3 bases; nucleotides not matched to a gene: 6. This CDR3 is built from 15 residues. Germline V gene data show CDR1 as MNHNS and CDR2 as SASEGT. CDR3 DNA sequence: TGTGCCAGCAGCCAGGACAGGGGCGTCAAAAACATTCAGTACTTC. It translates to CASSQDRGVKNIQYF.

This clone came up once. The chain uses TRBV27 and TRBJ2-6; maybe TRBD1 (5 bases). Trimming pared 5 bases from V and 0 bases from J, leaving 8 bases between. The germline V gene encodes CDR1 MNHEY and CDR2 SMNVEV (reference sequence). This CDR3 is built from 15 residues. The CDR3 DNA follows: TGTGCCAGCAGTCCCCAGGGCTCTGGGGCCAACGTCCTGACTTTC. Translated: CASSPQGSGANVLTF.

This clone showed up just a few times. This rearrangement joins TRBV5-1 to TRBJ1-4, with D tentatively TRBD1 (6 bases). This CDR3 spans 14 amino acids. V was pared by 5 bases and J by 10 bases, with 18 bases between. Germline CDR1 SGHRS, CDR2 YFSETQ. The CDR3 nucleotides read TGCGCCAGCAGAGAGAGGACAGACAGCGGAAAACTGTTTTTT. It yields the protein CASRERTDSGKLFF.

This clone appeared a single time. This sequence joins TRBV5-6 and TRBJ2-5; maybe TRBD2 (5 bases). CDR1 is SGHDT, CDR2 YYEEEE, per germline. The CDR3 is made up of 16 amino acids. With 2 bases removed from V and 2 bases from J, the gap between germline ends came to 16 bases. CDR3 sequence: CASSFWRIGVQETQYF. CDR3 sequence (DNA): TGTGCCAGCAGCTTTTGGAGGATTGGGGTGCAAGAGACCCAGTACTTC.

The rearrangement links TRBV27 to TRBJ1-6; no definite D call. Germline CDR1 reads MNHEY; CDR2 reads SMNVEV (reference sequence). The V and J ends lost 5 bases and 8 bases respectively, with 13 bases between them. This CDR3 is built from 14 residues. CDR3 in DNA: TGTGCCAGCAGTCCTCCCGGCGGGGATTCACCCCTCCACTTT. Translation gives CASSPPGGDSPLHF.

This sequence joins TRBV19 and TRBJ1-5; D gene uncertain. This CDR3 has 13 residues. CDR1 is LNHDA and CDR2 is SQIVND in the germline V gene (reference sequence). Trimming pared 0 bases from V and 12 bases from J, leaving 12 bases between. CDR3 protein: CASSIDRTGLQHF. The CDR3 bases are TGTGCCAGTAGTATAGATCGGACTGGACTCCAGCATTTT.

This clone was observed a handful of times. This chain connects TRBV3-1 (or the pseudogene TRBV3-2) to TRBJ2-1, with TRBD2 matching 13 bases. Trimming took 4 bases from V and 0 from J; bases not matched to a gene: 9. In germline, CDR1 is LGHDT, CDR2 YNNKEL (reference sequence). The CDR3 is 19 residues long. CDR3 residues: CASSRSGLAGEISYNEQFF. The CDR3 DNA reads as TGTGCCAGCAGCCGGAGTGGACTAGCGGGGGAAATCTCCTACAATGAGCAGTTCTTC.

J is TRBJ1-1 and V is TRBV19; TRBD1 matches at 9 bases. From germline, CDR1 is LNHDA and CDR2 SQIVND (reference sequence). The CDR3 spans 15 residues. The V segment lost 6 bases and the J segment 5 bases; nucleotides outside the gene matches: 10. The CDR3 region has the DNA TGTGCCAGTAGATACATCGACAGGGGGGAGACTGAAGCTTTCTTT. Protein product: CASRYIDRGETEAFF.

The chain uses TRBV19 and TRBJ1-4, with TRBD1 as a possible D gene (6 bases). Trimming stripped 4 bases from V and 0 bases from J, with 12 bases between. This CDR3 is 16 amino acids long. In germline, CDR1 is LNHDA, CDR2 SQIVND (reference sequence). This chain's CDR3 is CASSRGTSTTNEKLFF. For the CDR3, the DNA is TGTGCCAGTAGTAGGGGGACAAGTACAACTAATGAAAAACTGTTTTTT.